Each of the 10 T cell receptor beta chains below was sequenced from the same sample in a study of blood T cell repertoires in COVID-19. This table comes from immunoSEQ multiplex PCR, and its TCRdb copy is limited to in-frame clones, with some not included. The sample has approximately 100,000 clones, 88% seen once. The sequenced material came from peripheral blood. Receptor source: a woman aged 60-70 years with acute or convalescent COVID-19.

Here the CDR3 reads CATSPGTGGTGEQFF. In nucleotides, the CDR3 is TGTGCCACCAGCCCCGGGACAGGGGGCACAGGGGAGCAGTTCTTC. This sequence joins TRBV24-1 and TRBJ2-1; TRBD1 aligns across 12 bases. J lost 10 bases, V lost 7 bases, and 10 bases had no gene match. The CDR3 runs 15 residues. From germline, CDR1 is KGHDR and CDR2 SFDVKD.

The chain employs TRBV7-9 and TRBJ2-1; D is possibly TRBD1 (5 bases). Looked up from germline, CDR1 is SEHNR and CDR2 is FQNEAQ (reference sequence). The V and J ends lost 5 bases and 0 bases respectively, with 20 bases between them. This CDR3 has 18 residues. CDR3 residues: CASSLKGRGHFSYNEQFF. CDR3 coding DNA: TGTGCCAGCAGCCTTAAAGGGCGTGGACACTTCTCCTACAATGAGCAGTTCTTC.

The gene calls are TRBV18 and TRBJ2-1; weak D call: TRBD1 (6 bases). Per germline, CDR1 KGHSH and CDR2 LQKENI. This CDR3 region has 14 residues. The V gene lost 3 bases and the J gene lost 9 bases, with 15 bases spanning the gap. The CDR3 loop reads CASSPNTGSGEQFF. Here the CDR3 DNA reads TGTGCCAGCTCACCGAATACAGGGTCAGGTGAGCAGTTCTTC.

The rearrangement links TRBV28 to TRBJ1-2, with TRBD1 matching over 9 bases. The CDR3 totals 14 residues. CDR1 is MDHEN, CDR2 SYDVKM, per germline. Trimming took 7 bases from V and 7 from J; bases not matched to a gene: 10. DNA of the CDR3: TGTGCCAGCATACCGGGACAGGGTATCTTTGGCTACACCTTC. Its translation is CASIPGQGIFGYTF.

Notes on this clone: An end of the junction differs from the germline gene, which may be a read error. DNA of the CDR3: TGTGCCACCAGTGTAACCAGCGGTAGGGTCTTC. Its translation is CATSVTSGRVF. The chain employs TRBV24-1 and TRBJ2-1, with D possibly being TRBD2 (5 bases). The CDR3 sequence is 11 residues long. Germline CDR1 KGHDR, CDR2 SFDVKD.

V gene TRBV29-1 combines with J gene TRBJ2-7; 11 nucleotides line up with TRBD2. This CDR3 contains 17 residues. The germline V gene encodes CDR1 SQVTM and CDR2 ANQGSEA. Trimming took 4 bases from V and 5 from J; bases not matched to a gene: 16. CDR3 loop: CSVVPVVAGGSLDEQYF. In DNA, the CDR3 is TGCAGCGTTGTCCCTGTGGTAGCGGGAGGGTCTTTAGACGAGCAGTACTTC.

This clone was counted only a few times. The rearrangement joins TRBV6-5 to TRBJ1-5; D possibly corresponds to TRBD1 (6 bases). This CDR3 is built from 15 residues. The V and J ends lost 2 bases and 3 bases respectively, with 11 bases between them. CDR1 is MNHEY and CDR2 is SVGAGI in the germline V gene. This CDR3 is CASSYGGANNQPQHF. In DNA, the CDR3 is TGTGCCAGCAGTTACGGGGGGGCCAACAATCAGCCCCAGCATTTT.

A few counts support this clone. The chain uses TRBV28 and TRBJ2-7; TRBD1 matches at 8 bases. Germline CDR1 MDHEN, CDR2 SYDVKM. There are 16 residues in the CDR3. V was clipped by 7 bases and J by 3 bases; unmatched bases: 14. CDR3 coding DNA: TGTGCCAGCACCTACTCCTTCGGACAGGGCAGCTACGAGCAGTACTTC. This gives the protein CASTYSFGQGSYEQYF. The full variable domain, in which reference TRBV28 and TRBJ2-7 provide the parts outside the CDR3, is DVKVTQSSRYLVKRTGEKVFLECVQDMDHENMFWYRQDPGLGLRLIYFSYDVKMKEKGDIPEGYSVSREKKERFSLILESASTNQTSMYLCASTYSFGQGSYEQYFGPGTRLTVT.

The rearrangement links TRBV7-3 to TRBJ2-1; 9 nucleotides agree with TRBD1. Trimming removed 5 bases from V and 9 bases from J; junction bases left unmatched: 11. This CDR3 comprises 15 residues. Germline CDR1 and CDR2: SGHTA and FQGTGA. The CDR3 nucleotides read TGTGCCAGCAGCCCCACCGGGACAGGGCGGGGTGAGCAGTTCTTC. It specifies CASSPTGTGRGEQFF. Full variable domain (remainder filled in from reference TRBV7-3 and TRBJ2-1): GAGVSQTPSNKVTEKGKYVELRCDPISGHTALYWYRQSLGQGPEFLIYFQGTGAADDSGLPNDRFFAVRPEGSVSTLKIQRTERGDSAVYLCASSPTGTGRGEQFFGPGTRLTVL.

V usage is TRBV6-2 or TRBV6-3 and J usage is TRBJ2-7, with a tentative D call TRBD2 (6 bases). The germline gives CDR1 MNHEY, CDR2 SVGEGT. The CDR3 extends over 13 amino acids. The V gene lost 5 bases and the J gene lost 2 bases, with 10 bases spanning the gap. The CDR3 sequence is CASSNGGAYEQYF. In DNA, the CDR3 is TGTGCCAGCAGTAACGGCGGGGCCTACGAGCAGTACTTC.